This T cell receptor beta chain was sequenced in a study of T cell repertoires in cytomegalovirus infection. The wider study: Newly reported HLA-C-restricted and thoroughly characterized HLA-B-restricted CMV epitopes were employed. It was the public TCR beta signatures that indicated both CMV infection and matching HLA type. Study conclusions and caveats: Clonotypes of TCR beta that were HLA-C-restricted and CMV-specific dominated the ex vivo response. Of the TCR beta families, the public ones yielded a cumulative frequency that identified carriers of CMV plus the relevant HLA.

A note on this clonotype: The antigen is undetermined.

The V gene end was trimmed by 3 bases and the J gene end by 8 bases; junction bases not matched to a gene: 2. CDR1 and CDR2 from the germline V gene are MNHEY and SMNVEV (reference sequence). The CDR3 is 13 amino acids. MiXCR, run by TCRdb on the reads, gives a single entry per CDR3 protein. Among about a million distinct CDR3 sequences listed, approximately 32% were seen once. V usage is TRBV27 and J usage is TRBJ2-1; 9 bases are a match to TRBD1. This TCR came from a human donor in good health (CMV status not recorded). Some clones in this sample may be carry-over from other donors' samples. The sample was cultured CD8+ T cells from PBMCs, taken from culture after CMV antigen stimulation. CDR3 region: CASSFTGGHEQFF. CDR3 in DNA: TGTGCCAGCAGTTTTACAGGGGGCCATGAGCAGTTCTTC.